The 17 T cell receptor beta chains given below trace back to one sample, sequenced in a study of blood T cells in healthy people across ages. Using a J-beta primer mix together with a sample-barcoded 5' primer, a second PCR was run for roughly 6 to 11 cycles. TCRdb called the 5' RACE reads again in MiXCR, with one record for every CDR3 protein. Among 1.5 million to 2 million distinct CDR3 sequences listed, about 39% were seen once. Sequenced sample: blood. The origin of the receptors is a human donor in good health.

The CDR3 DNA follows: TGTGCCATCAGTGATCCAGGGCAGCCCCAGCATTTT. Translation: CAISDPGQPQHF. J is TRBJ1-5 and V is TRBV10-3; D possibly corresponds to TRBD1 (5 bases). Germline loops: CDR1 ENHRY, CDR2 SYGVKD. The CDR3 sequence is 12 residues long. V dropped 3 bases and J dropped 7 bases, with 7 bases sitting between them.

The rearrangement uses TRBV7-2 and TRBJ1-2, with 7 bases aligning to TRBD1. The germline V gene encodes CDR1 SGHTA and CDR2 FQGNSA. Losses at the gene ends were 5 bases for V and 6 bases for J; bases not matched to a gene: 9. This CDR3 comprises 14 residues. CDR3 bases: TGTGCCAGCAGCCAACGGACAGGACTAAATGGCTACACCTTC. This sequence encodes CASSQRTGLNGYTF.

The chain has TRBV5-1 and TRBJ2-7; the D is unclear. Germline CDR1 and CDR2: SGHRS and YFSETQ. V lost 3 bases and J lost 5, with 18 bases in between. CDR3 length: 15 residues. The CDR3 reads CASSSTMSLRDEQYF. DNA for the CDR3: TGCGCCAGCAGCTCCACCATGAGTCTTCGGGACGAGCAGTACTTC.

This clonotype has a count of ten or more. V gene TRBV4-3 combines with J gene TRBJ2-3; D unclear. Germline V gene data show CDR1 as LGHNA and CDR2 as YSLEER. This CDR3 region has 16 residues. V gave up 3 bases and J gave up 0 bases, with 13 bases separating them. DNA for the CDR3: TGCGCCAGCAGCCAGACCTTGGACGGTAGCACAGATACGCAGTATTTT. Residues: CASSQTLDGSTDTQYF.

This clonotype was counted only a few times. The chain recombines TRBV28 with TRBJ2-5; 11 nucleotides align to TRBD2. Germline trimming cut 6 bases from V and 3 bases from J; bases unmatched to any gene: 6. Germline values: CDR1 MDHEN, CDR2 SYDVKM. The CDR3 runs to 15 residues. In nucleotides, the CDR3 is TGTGCCAGCAGGATGCCGGGACTAGCGGAAGAGACCCAGTACTTC. Translating gives CASRMPGLAEETQYF.

This clonotype has a handful of counts. V is TRBV3-1 and J is TRBJ2-5; D is possibly TRBD2 (6 bases). V was shortened by 3 bases and J by 2 bases, with 19 bases between the two germline ends. Germline V gives CDR1 LGHDT, CDR2 YNNKEL (reference sequence). The CDR3 has 17 amino acids. The CDR3 is CASSHGYGWGEQETQYF. The CDR3 DNA is TGTGCCAGCAGCCACGGTTACGGGTGGGGGGAACAAGAGACCCAGTACTTC.

On this clonotype itself: A read error may explain this, as a much larger clone is one base away. The chain recombines TRBV4-3 with TRBJ2-1; possibly TRBD1 for D (5 bases). With the DNA end fitting TRBJ2-7 better, the J assignment may be wrong. Germline CDR1 LGHNA, CDR2 YSLEER. CDR3 length: 15 amino acids. This chain's CDR3 is CASSQDLGAYNEQYF. The CDR3 region has the DNA TGCGCCAGCAGCCAAGATTTAGGGGCCTACAATGAGCAGTACTTC.

Only a few counts were recorded for this clonotype. The chain links TRBV10-3 to TRBJ1-2; no clear D gene. Per germline, CDR1 ENHRY and CDR2 SYGVKD. This CDR3 region has 13 residues. Trimming took 7 bases from V and 1 from J, leaving 10 bases between them. CDR3 nucleotide sequence: TGTGCCATCACGGCAGAACTTAACTATGGCTACACCTTC. It specifies CAITAELNYGYTF.

J is TRBJ2-1 and V is TRBV7-3; tentative D call: TRBD1 (6 bases). Germline V gene data show CDR1 as SGHTA and CDR2 as FQGTGA. Trimming took 5 bases from V and 7 from J, leaving 18 bases between them. The CDR3 sequence is 15 residues long. The CDR3 region is CASSPDRTARNEQFF. CDR3 bases: TGTGCCAGCAGCCCTGACCGGACAGCTAGGAATGAGCAGTTCTTC.

The V call is TRBV12-3 or TRBV12-4, the J call TRBJ2-1; no clear D. This CDR3 region has 15 residues. The V end was cut by 6 bases, the J end by 9 bases, with 21 bases between. CDR3 DNA sequence: TGTGCCAGCAGCAGGTCCTGGGGAACCAATATTGAGCAGTTCTTC. It translates to CASSRSWGTNIEQFF.

This clonotype was seen once. One junction end disagrees with the germline gene, perhaps due to a read error. The rearrangement links TRBV18 to TRBJ1-5; no clear D gene. This CDR3 region has 13 residues. Germline V gives CDR1 KGHSH, CDR2 LQKENI. CDR3 residues: CASSPEVNQPQQF. In DNA form, the CDR3 reads TGTGCCAGCTCACCGGAGGTAAATCAGCCCCAGCAGTTT.

The chain has TRBV7-9 and TRBJ1-6; TRBD1 agrees at 7 bases. The CDR3 contains 15 residues. V lost 6 bases and J lost 7; bases outside the gene matches: 9. Looked up from germline, CDR1 is SEHNR and CDR2 is FQNEAQ (reference sequence). The CDR3 DNA reads TGTGCCAGCAGTTACAATCGACAGGGAAATTCACCCCTCCACTTT. This codes for CASSYNRQGNSPLHF.

This clonotype occurred a few times. A much larger clone lies one base from this, so it may be a read error. The conserved final phenylalanine or tryptophan is absent from the CDR3, which likely points to a read error. V usage is TRBV12-3 or TRBV12-4 and J usage is TRBJ2-5, with D tentatively TRBD2 (6 bases). Deletions cut 1 base from V and 2 bases from J, with 8 bases between. The CDR3 loop spans 14 amino acids. The CDR3 reads CASSLEGGQETQYV. DNA for the CDR3: TGTGCCAGCAGTTTAGAGGGAGGACAAGAGACCCAGTACGTC.

The chain is built from TRBV10-3 and TRBJ2-3, with a possible D match to TRBD1 (5 bases). Trimming removed 5 bases from V and 0 bases from J, with 9 bases in between. This CDR3 region has 14 residues. CDR1 and CDR2 from the germline V gene are ENHRY and SYGVKD. The CDR3 sequence is CAISSRESTDTQYF. The CDR3 nucleotides read TGTGCCATCAGTTCCAGGGAAAGCACAGATACGCAGTATTTT.

V usage is TRBV2 and J usage is TRBJ1-2; possibly TRBD1 for D (5 bases). The CDR3 extends over 14 amino acids. Trimming left V 4 bases short and J 8 bases short, with 17 bases between. Per the germline V gene, CDR1 is SNHLY and CDR2 is FYNNEI. The CDR3 here is CASSARGGSRGYTF. DNA of the CDR3: TGTGCCAGCAGTGCAAGGGGAGGGTCGAGAGGCTACACCTTC.

This rearrangement joins TRBV7-9 to TRBJ2-7, with 12 bases identical to TRBD2. Germline CDR1 SEHNR, CDR2 FQNEAQ (reference sequence). The CDR3 spans 15 residues. The junction had 5 bases not matched to a gene; V was cut back by 4 bases and J by 4 bases. The chain's CDR3 is CASSSSGGAMYEQYF. CDR3 coding DNA: TGTGCCAGCAGCTCTAGCGGGGGGGCTATGTACGAGCAGTACTTC.

The table lists this clonotype with a few counts. The chain carries TRBV20-1 and TRBJ2-7; 9 bases are a match to TRBD1. The CDR3 runs 14 residues. The V gene end was trimmed by 7 bases and the J gene end by 4 bases; junction bases not matched to a gene: 11. In germline, CDR1 is DFQATT, CDR2 SNEGSKA (reference sequence). CDR3 DNA sequence: TGCAGTGGGCACGACGGGACAGGGTTTTACGAGCAGTACTTC. Its protein product is CSGHDGTGFYEQYF.